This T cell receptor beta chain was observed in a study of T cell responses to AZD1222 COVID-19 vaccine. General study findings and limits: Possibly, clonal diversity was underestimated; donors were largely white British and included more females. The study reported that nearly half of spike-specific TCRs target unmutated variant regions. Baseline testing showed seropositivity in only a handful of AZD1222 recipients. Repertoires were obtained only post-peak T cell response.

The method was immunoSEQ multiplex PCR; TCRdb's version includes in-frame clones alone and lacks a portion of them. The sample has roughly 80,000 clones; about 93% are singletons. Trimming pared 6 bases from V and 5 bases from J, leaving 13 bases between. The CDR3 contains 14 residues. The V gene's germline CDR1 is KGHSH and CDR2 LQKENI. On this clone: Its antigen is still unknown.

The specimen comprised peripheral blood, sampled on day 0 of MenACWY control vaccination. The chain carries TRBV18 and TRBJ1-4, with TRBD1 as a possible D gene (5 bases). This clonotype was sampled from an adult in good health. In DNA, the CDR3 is TGTGCCAGCTCCCCCGGGACGGCAAATGAAAAACTGTTTTTT. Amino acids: CASSPGTANEKLFF.